The rows below give T cell receptor beta chains drawn from one sample of a study of blood T cells in healthy people across ages. TCRdb fed the 5' RACE reads into MiXCR, producing one record per CDR3 protein. The profile shows nearly 800,000 distinct CDR3 sequences, 56% of them singletons. The sequenced sample consisted of blood. The receptors stem from a man aged 35 to 55 in good health. Both conserved end residues are part of each CDR3. A D gene is named only where the DNA matches it firmly. A row's size may be missing; if present it is once, few, many or a size class.

size: NA; J: TRBJ2-3; D: NA; V: TRBV29-1; DNA: TGCAGCGTTGTTGGTGGGTTTCCGAATACGCAGTATTTT; CDR3: CSVVGGFPNTQYF
size: few; J: TRBJ2-5; D: NA; V: TRBV15; DNA: TGTGCCACCAGCAGAGCCAAGACGGAAGAGACCCAGTACTTC; CDR3: CATSRAKTEETQYF
size: few; J: TRBJ2-4; D: TRBD1; V: TRBV7-2; DNA: TGTGCCAGCAGCGCCTTGGGGACAGGGGCGGCCAAAAACATTCAGTACTTC; CDR3: CASSALGTGAAKNIQYF
size: NA; J: TRBJ1-5; D: TRBD1; V: TRBV20-1; DNA: TGCAGTGCTAGGGACCGGGACAGGGCCTTCTTGGGTCATCAGCCCCAGCATTTT; CDR3: CSARDRDRAFLGHQPQHF
size: NA; J: TRBJ2-5; D: TRBD2; V: TRBV7-9; DNA: TGTGCCAGCAGCTTCGGAAGAGCGGGAGAAGGGCAAGAGACCCAGTACTTC; CDR3: CASSFGRAGEGQETQYF
size: few; J: TRBJ2-5; D: NA; V: TRBV12-3/TRBV12-4; DNA: TGTGCCAGCAGTTTACTTGGGTTGGAGACCCAGTACTTC; CDR3: CASSLLGLETQYF
size: NA; J: TRBJ1-2; D: NA; V: TRBV20-1; DNA: TGCAGTGCTAGTGAGGGGGGGAACTATGGCTACACCTTC; CDR3: CSASEGGNYGYTF
size: few; J: TRBJ2-7; D: NA; V: TRBV12-3/TRBV12-4; DNA: TGTGCCAGCAGTCCCAATCCGGGGTCCTACGAGCAGTACTTC; CDR3: CASSPNPGSYEQYF
size: NA; J: TRBJ2-7; D: NA; V: TRBV3-1; DNA: TGTGCCAGCAGCCTTCATGAGGCGGGGGGGACAGGGACCTACGAGCAGTACTTC; CDR3: CASSLHEAGGTGTYEQYF
size: few; J: TRBJ2-1; D: TRBD2; V: TRBV10-3; DNA: TGTGCCATCAATCATCAGCGGGGTATAAAAAATGAGCAGTTCTTC; CDR3: CAINHQRGIKNEQFF
size: NA; J: TRBJ2-3; D: NA; V: TRBV4-2; DNA: TGTGCCAGCAGCCGAGGGGGAGGGCCTGCAGATACGCAGTATTTT; CDR3: CASSRGGGPADTQYF
size: once; J: TRBJ2-7; D: NA; V: TRBV2; DNA: TGTGCCAGCAGTGACGGGACTTCGGACGAGCAGTACTTC; CDR3: CASSDGTSDEQYF
size: NA; J: TRBJ2-2; D: NA; V: TRBV25-1; DNA: TGTGCCAGCAGTGCCCTGCAGGGTAACGTCGGGGAGCTGTTTTTT; CDR3: CASSALQGNVGELFF
size: NA; J: TRBJ2-1; D: NA; V: TRBV5-1; DNA: TGCGCCAGCACCCCGGGCAGCTCCTACAATGAGCAGTTCTTC; CDR3: CASTPGSSYNEQFF
size: NA; J: TRBJ2-4; D: NA; V: TRBV27; DNA: TGTGCCAGCAGTCAGACGCCAAACATTCAGTACTTC; CDR3: CASSQTPNIQYF
size: NA; J: TRBJ2-7; D: TRBD1; V: TRBV5-1; DNA: TGCGCCAGCAGGGGGACAGGGCACCTCGAGCAGTACTTC; CDR3: CASRGTGHLEQYF
size: NA; J: TRBJ2-5; D: NA; V: TRBV11-2; DNA: TGTGCCAGCAGCTTAGGGTTCGGGAGCGGGCAAGAGACCCAGTACTTC; CDR3: CASSLGFGSGQETQYF
size: few; J: TRBJ2-3; D: TRBD2; V: TRBV9; DNA: TGTGCCAGCAGCCGAGGGACTAGCGTCACAGATACGCAGTATTTT; CDR3: CASSRGTSVTDTQYF
size: NA; J: TRBJ2-6; D: NA; V: TRBV7-3; DNA: TGTGCCAGCAGCTCCCGGCCCCATATAACAGCTTCTCCCGCAGGGACTGGGGCCAACGTCCTGACTTTC; CDR3: CASSSRPHITASPAGTGANVLTF
size: NA; J: TRBJ2-5; D: NA; V: TRBV11-2; DNA: TGTGCCAGCAGCTTAGGCCCGACTACACAAGAGACCCAGTACTTC; CDR3: CASSLGPTTQETQYF
size: few; J: TRBJ2-1; D: NA; V: TRBV5-1; DNA: TGCGCCAGCAGCCCGCGGGGTCCCGACAATGAGCAGTTCTTC; CDR3: CASSPRGPDNEQFF
size: NA; J: TRBJ1-2; D: NA; V: TRBV21-1; DNA: TGTGCCAGCACCCCGGAGGGGGTGCCAAAGGGTCCATTCAACTATGGCTACACCTTC; CDR3: CASTPEGVPKGPFNYGYTF
size: few; J: TRBJ2-5; D: TRBD2; V: TRBV3-1; DNA: TGTGCCAGCAGCCAAGATTCTGTGCGGGGGAAGACCCAGTACTTC; CDR3: CASSQDSVRGKTQYF
size: NA; J: TRBJ2-7; D: TRBD1; V: TRBV28; DNA: TGTGCCAGCAGTTTTGGACAGGGGGCTTCCTACGAGCAGTACTTC; CDR3: CASSFGQGASYEQYF
size: NA; J: TRBJ2-1; D: NA; V: TRBV27; DNA: TGTGCCAGCAGGACGGGACTGGCGAATGAGCAGTTCTTC; CDR3: CASRTGLANEQFF
size: few; J: TRBJ2-7; D: NA; V: TRBV6-2/TRBV6-3; DNA: TGTGCCAGCGGGAACTTACCGACAGGTAACTACGAGCAGTACTTC; CDR3: CASGNLPTGNYEQYF
size: few; J: TRBJ2-1; D: NA; V: TRBV29-1; DNA: TGCAGCGGCGCACCGGGCAATGAGCAGTTCTTC; CDR3: CSGAPGNEQFF
size: NA; J: TRBJ2-6; D: TRBD1; V: TRBV7-3; DNA: TGTGCCAGCGGCTCCCTCGGGACAGATTTCTCTGGGGCCAACGTCCTGACTTTC; CDR3: CASGSLGTDFSGANVLTF
size: once; J: TRBJ2-7; D: NA; V: TRBV6-5; DNA: TGTGCCAGCATTTACTCTCGCGTATACAATGAGCAGTACTTC; CDR3: CASIYSRVYNEQYF
size: NA; J: TRBJ2-5; D: NA; V: TRBV9; DNA: TGTGCCAGCAGCCCCAAGCCCGAGGGGGAGCAGTACTTC; CDR3: CASSPKPEGEQYF
size: few; J: TRBJ2-3; D: TRBD2; V: TRBV6-6; DNA: TGTGCCAGCAGTTACCGACGACTAGCGGGGGACACAGATACGCAGTATTTT; CDR3: CASSYRRLAGDTDTQYF
size: NA; J: TRBJ1-1; D: TRBD1; V: TRBV5-1; DNA: TGTGCCAGCAGTCTCCGGACAGGGAACACTGAAGCTTTCTTT; CDR3: CASSLRTGNTEAFF
size: once; J: TRBJ2-3; D: NA; V: TRBV20-1; DNA: TGCAGTGCGCAACAGGGTTACGCGGATACGCAGTATTTT; CDR3: CSAQQGYADTQYF
size: NA; J: TRBJ2-7; D: NA; V: TRBV14; DNA: TGTGCCAGCAGCCGATACCTCATAGGGGGTTCCTACGAGCAGTACTTC; CDR3: CASSRYLIGGSYEQYF
size: many; J: TRBJ2-3; D: NA; V: TRBV4-1; DNA: TGCGCCAGCAGCCAAGTTGGCAGCACAGATACGCAGTATTTT; CDR3: CASSQVGSTDTQYF
size: NA; J: TRBJ2-5; D: NA; V: TRBV7-2; DNA: TGTGCCAGCAGCTTAGTATCTGTTTTGGGGGTGGAGACCCAGTACTTC; CDR3: CASSLVSVLGVETQYF
size: NA; J: TRBJ2-7; D: NA; V: TRBV20-1; DNA: TGCAGTGCTTCCCTAGGGGAAATCAGGACCTACGAGCAGTACTTC; CDR3: CSASLGEIRTYEQYF
size: many; J: TRBJ2-7; D: TRBD1; V: TRBV20-1; DNA: TGCAGTGCTCAGGACAGGGTTTCCTACGAGCAGTACTTC; CDR3: CSAQDRVSYEQYF
size: NA; J: TRBJ1-5; D: NA; V: TRBV7-8; DNA: TGTGCCAGCAGCTTGTTCCCAAGAGGACCCGGCCGCAATCAGCCCCAGCATTTT; CDR3: CASSLFPRGPGRNQPQHF
size: few; J: TRBJ1-1; D: TRBD1; V: TRBV29-1; DNA: TGCAGCGTTGGTGAGGGGGCCTCGAACACTGAAGCTTTCTTT; CDR3: CSVGEGASNTEAFF
size: NA; J: TRBJ1-2; D: TRBD1; V: TRBV6-5; DNA: TGTGCCAGCAGTTATGAGGGGACAGGCATTTATGGCTACACCTTC; CDR3: CASSYEGTGIYGYTF
size: few; J: TRBJ2-3; D: NA; V: TRBV6-5; DNA: TGTGCCAGCAGTTACTCGGGGGAGTTGGCAGATACGCAGTATTTT; CDR3: CASSYSGELADTQYF
size: NA; J: TRBJ2-7; D: NA; V: TRBV28; DNA: TGTGCCAGCAGTTCGCGGGACGAGCAGTACTTC; CDR3: CASSSRDEQYF
size: once; J: TRBJ1-2; D: NA; V: TRBV5-5; DNA: TGTGCCAGCAGCTTGAGTCTGTCGGGGGTCTATGGCTACACCTTC; CDR3: CASSLSLSGVYGYTF
size: NA; J: TRBJ2-5; D: NA; V: TRBV20-1; DNA: TGCAGTGCTAGTGGGGTCTCGGGGAATGAGCAGTACTTC; CDR3: CSASGVSGNEQYF
size: NA; J: TRBJ1-4; D: NA; V: TRBV15; DNA: TGTGCCACCAGCAGAGTTGGGAGGACTAATGAAAAACTGTTTTTT; CDR3: CATSRVGRTNEKLFF
size: NA; J: TRBJ2-1; D: TRBD1; V: TRBV20-1; DNA: TGCAGTGCCAGGGCACCGGGACAGGCCTCCTACAATGAGCAGTTCTTC; CDR3: CSARAPGQASYNEQFF
size: NA; J: TRBJ2-6; D: NA; V: TRBV10-3; DNA: TGTGCCATCAGTGAGCCGAAAATATCTGGGGCCAACGTCCTGACTTTC; CDR3: CAISEPKISGANVLTF
size: once; J: TRBJ2-7; D: NA; V: TRBV7-2; DNA: TGTGCCAGCAGCTCAGATCTTACGGACGGCTTCTCCTACGAGCAGTACTTC; CDR3: CASSSDLTDGFSYEQYF
size: NA; J: TRBJ2-3; D: NA; V: TRBV27; DNA: TGTGCCAGCAGTTTGAACAGGGTCGATGATACGCAGTATTTT; CDR3: CASSLNRVDDTQYF
size: NA; J: TRBJ1-5; D: NA; V: TRBV29-1; DNA: TGCAGCGTTAAGGCAGGGGAAGAACCTCGCAATCAGCCCCAGCATTTT; CDR3: CSVKAGEEPRNQPQHF
size: NA; J: TRBJ2-2; D: NA; V: TRBV6-2/TRBV6-3; DNA: TGTGCCAGCAGACTAGGAGGGAAACCCGGGGAGCTGTTTTTT; CDR3: CASRLGGKPGELFF
size: NA; J: TRBJ2-7; D: NA; V: TRBV5-1; DNA: TGCGCCAGCAGCTTGGTTAGGGATTACGACGAGCAGTACTTC; CDR3: CASSLVRDYDEQYF